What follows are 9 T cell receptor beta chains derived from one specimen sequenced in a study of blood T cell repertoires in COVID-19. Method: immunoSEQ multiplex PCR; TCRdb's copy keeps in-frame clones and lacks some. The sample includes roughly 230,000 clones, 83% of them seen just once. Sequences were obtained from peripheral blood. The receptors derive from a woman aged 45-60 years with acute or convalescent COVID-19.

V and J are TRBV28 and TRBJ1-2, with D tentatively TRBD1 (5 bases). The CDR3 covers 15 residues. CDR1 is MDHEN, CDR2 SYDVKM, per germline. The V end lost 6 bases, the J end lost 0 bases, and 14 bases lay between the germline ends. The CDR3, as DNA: TGTGCCAGCAGCACCGGACACGTAGCTAACTATGGCTACACCTTC. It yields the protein CASSTGHVANYGYTF.

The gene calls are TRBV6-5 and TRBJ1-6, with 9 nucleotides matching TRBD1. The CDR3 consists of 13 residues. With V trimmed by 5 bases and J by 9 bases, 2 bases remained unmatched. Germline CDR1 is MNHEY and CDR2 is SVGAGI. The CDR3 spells CASSTGGRSPLHF. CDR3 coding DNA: TGTGCCAGCAGTACAGGGGGCCGTTCACCCCTCCACTTT.

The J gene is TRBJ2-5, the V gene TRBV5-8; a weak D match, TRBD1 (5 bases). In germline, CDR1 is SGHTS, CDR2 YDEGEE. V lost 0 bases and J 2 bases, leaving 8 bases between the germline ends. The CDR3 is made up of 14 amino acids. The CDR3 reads CASSLEGFQETQYF. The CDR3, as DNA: TGTGCCAGCAGCTTGGAGGGGTTTCAAGAGACCCAGTACTTC. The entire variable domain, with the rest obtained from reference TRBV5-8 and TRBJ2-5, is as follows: EAGVTQSPTHLIKTRGQQATLRCSPISGHTSVYWYQQALGLGLQFLLWYDEGEERNRGNFPPRFSGRQFPNYSSELNVNALELEDSALYLCASSLEGFQETQYFGPGTRLLVL.

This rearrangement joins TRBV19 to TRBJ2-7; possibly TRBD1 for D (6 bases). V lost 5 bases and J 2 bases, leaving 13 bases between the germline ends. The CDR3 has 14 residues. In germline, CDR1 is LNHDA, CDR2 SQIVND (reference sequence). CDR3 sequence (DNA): TGTGCCAGTAGTTTGACAGGAACCCCCTACGAGCAGTACTTC. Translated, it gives CASSLTGTPYEQYF.

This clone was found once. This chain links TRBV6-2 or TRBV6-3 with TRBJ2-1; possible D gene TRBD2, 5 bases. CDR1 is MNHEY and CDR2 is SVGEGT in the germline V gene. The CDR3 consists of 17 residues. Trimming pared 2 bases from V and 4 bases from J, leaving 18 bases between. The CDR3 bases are TGTGCCAGCAGTTACATCCTCGGGAAACGTTTATACAATGAGCAGTTCTTC. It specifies CASSYILGKRLYNEQFF.

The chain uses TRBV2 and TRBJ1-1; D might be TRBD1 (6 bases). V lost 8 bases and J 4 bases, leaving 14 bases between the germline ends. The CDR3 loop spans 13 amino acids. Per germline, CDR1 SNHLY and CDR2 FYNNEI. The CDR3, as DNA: TGTGCCAGCTTAAGGGGGGGCGGCACTGAAGCTTTCTTT. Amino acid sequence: CASLRGGGTEAFF. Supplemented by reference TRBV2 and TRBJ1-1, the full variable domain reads EPEVTQTPSHQVTQMGQEVILRCVPISNHLYFYWYRQILGQKVEFLVSFYNNEISEKSEIFDDQFSVERPDGSNFTLKIRSTKLEDSAMYFCASLRGGGTEAFFGQGTRLTVV.

CDR3 coding DNA: TGTGCCAGCAGCTTAAGTCTAGCGGCTGCCGACAATGAGCAGTTCTTC. Protein product: CASSLSLAAADNEQFF. This chain joins TRBV7-6 and TRBJ2-1; 7 nucleotides match TRBD2. The germline gives CDR1 SGHVS, CDR2 FNYEAQ. V shed 2 bases, J shed 5 bases, and the junction held 9 bases outside the gene matches. The CDR3 consists of 16 residues.

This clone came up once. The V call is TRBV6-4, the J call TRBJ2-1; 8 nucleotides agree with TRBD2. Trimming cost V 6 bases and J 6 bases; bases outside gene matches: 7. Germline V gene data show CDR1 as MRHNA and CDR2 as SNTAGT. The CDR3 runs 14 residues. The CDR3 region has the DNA TGTGCCAGCAGAGGACTAGCAGAAAGCAATGAGCAGTTCTTC. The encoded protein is CASRGLAESNEQFF.

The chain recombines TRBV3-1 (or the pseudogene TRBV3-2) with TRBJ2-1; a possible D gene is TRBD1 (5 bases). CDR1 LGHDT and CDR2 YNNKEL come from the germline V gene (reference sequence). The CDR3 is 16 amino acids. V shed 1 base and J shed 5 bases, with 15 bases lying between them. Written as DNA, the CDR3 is TGTGCCAGCAGCCAAGGGGGCAGGGTCTCGAACAATGAGCAGTTCTTC. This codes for CASSQGGRVSNNEQFF.